This T cell receptor (beta chain) comes out of a study of blood T cell repertoires in COVID-19. Study as a whole: Collection of acute and convalescent COVID-19 samples took place in the United States, Italy and Spain. Sample material is recorded as cDNA or gDNA derived from T cells, B-cell-depleted T cells, or PBMCs.

How the authors handled the data: Amplification with reference gene primers provided the estimates of nucleated cell counts. Here immunoSEQ multiplex PCR was the method, and the copy in TCRdb shows in-frame clones only, minus some. V, J and clone size were drawn from that table, and D and trimming were deduced from the DNA. The sample contains about 110,000 clones, 65% to 90% of which appear only once. The sequencing input was peripheral blood. The receptor was isolated from an elderly man with acute or convalescent COVID-19.

The CDR3 DNA sequence: TGTGCCAGCCTCGACAGCTATTCCTACGAGCAGTACTTC. It specifies CASLDSYSYEQYF. The V and J genes are TRBV28 and TRBJ2-7; possibly TRBD1 for D (5 bases). The germline V gene encodes CDR1 MDHEN and CDR2 SYDVKM. The CDR3 totals 13 residues. V dropped 8 bases and J dropped 1 base, with 12 bases sitting between them.